This TCR beta chain was found in a study of blood T cell repertoires in COVID-19 (dated by TCRdb to 2020 to 2021). A note on the overall study: Samples covering the acute and convalescent phases of COVID-19 were provided by collaborators in the United States, Italy and Spain. The prospective study material was composed of cDNA or gDNA derived from T cells, B-cell-depleted T cells, or PBMCs. Deeply sampled blood TCRbeta repertoires from subjects exposed to, actively infected with, or recovered from COVID-19 were included in the dataset. The repertoires were made available in a free public database intended to serve as a resource for research on the immune response to SARS-CoV-2. The samples were drawn from two sources: the first 160 participants of the ongoing ImmuneRACE study, and 1,000 to 1,500 subjects contributed by 6 global collaborators. The sample metadata nearly always contained a de-identified subject ID, COVID-19 status, age in years and sex. HLA class I and class II types, where available, came from metadata supplied by the sample provider rather than from assay-based typing. What the work shows at the level of the full study, not this receptor alone: The quantity of clinical and demographic metadata differed by source and by participant and was supplied without curation.

Participants in the prospective study were enrolled through a virtual design, were aged roughly 18 to 100 years, and lived in roughly 24 United States geographic areas. In the prospective study, cohorts were assigned on the basis of participant-reported clinical history obtained from a screening survey and a study questionnaire. In the prospective study, mobile phlebotomists collected whole blood, serum and a nasopharyngeal or oropharyngeal swab from each participant. Participants in the prospective study had the option to provide additional blood draws and questionnaires over an approximately 2-month period. Blood samples from the prospective study were shipped frozen or at room temperature prior to DNA extraction. The immunoSEQ Assay, a bias-controlled multiplex PCR, was used to amplify TCRbeta CDR3 regions from genomic DNA. The study's processing was this. Nucleated cell counts per sample were estimated from amplification of reference gene primers within the assay. Sequence reads were collapsed and filtered to measure the absolute abundance of every unique TCRbeta CDR3 rearrangement. For each sample, productive Simpson clonality was calculated by taking the square root of Simpson's diversity index across productive rearrangements. The table comes from immuneACCESS by way of TCRdb, which keeps in-frame sequences with V and J called. Part of the clones is missing from these tables; in studies checked, under half for an unresolved V gene and the rest for unknown reasons. The DNA was the basis for D and trimming; V, J and clone size are from that table. This sample gives about 200,000 clones in total; 86% of them show up just once. Around 5.7% of the sample goes to the ten largest clones.

Comments on this clone: Its specific antigen is unknown. No much larger clonotype is one base removed from it; base qualities were not supplied.

The CDR3 starts with the cysteine, ends with the phenylalanine, and has 13 residues. The CDR3 DNA has 39 bases and is translated from base 1. Clipping removes 4 bases from V and 9 bases from J, with 3 as the unmatched junction base count. CDR1 and CDR2, per the germline V gene, are SNHLY and FYNNEI. The rearranged segments are TRBV2 and TRBJ1-6; 7 bases in between match TRBD1. The receptor was derived from a man in his forties with acute COVID-19. Sequencing was done on a sample of PBMCs or T cells enriched from blood (not recorded which). CDR3 protein: CASSGDSGSPLHF. The sequenced DNA: TGTGCCAGCAGTGGGGACAGCGGTTCACCCCTCCACTTT.